This T cell receptor (beta chain) was sequenced during a study of T cells after yellow fever vaccination. Study overall: The fractions with low cell numbers were processed using SMART-Seq v4 Ultra Low Input.

TCRdb used MiXCR to reprocess the 5' RACE reads, holding one entry per CDR3 protein. This table has 300,000 to 350,000 distinct CDR3 sequences, roughly 4.3% appearing once. Germline V gives CDR1 DFQATT, CDR2 SNEGSKA (reference sequence). CDR3 length: 13 residues. The ends were cut back, 6 bases at V and 1 base at J, with 12 bases in the middle. This sample comprised PBMCs, obtained 5 days after the yellow fever booster vaccination. V and J are TRBV20-1 and TRBJ1-2; possible D gene TRBD1, 5 bases. The sequence came from a man aged 18-30 years who received the YFV17D yellow fever vaccine. The CDR3 DNA follows: TGCAGTGCCACCTCGACAGTTAACTATGGCTACACCTTC. Encoded protein: CSATSTVNYGYTF.